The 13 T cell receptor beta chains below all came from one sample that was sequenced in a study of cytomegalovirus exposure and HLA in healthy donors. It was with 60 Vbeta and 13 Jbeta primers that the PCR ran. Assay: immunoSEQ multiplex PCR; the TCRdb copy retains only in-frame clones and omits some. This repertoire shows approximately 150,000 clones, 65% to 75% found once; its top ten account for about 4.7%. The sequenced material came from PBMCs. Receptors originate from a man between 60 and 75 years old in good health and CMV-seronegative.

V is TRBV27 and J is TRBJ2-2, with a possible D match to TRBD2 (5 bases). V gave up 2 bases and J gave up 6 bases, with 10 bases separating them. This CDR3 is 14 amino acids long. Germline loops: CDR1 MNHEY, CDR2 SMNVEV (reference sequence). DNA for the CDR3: TGTGCCAGCAGTTTAGCTAGCACCGCCGGGGAGCTGTTTTTT. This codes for CASSLASTAGELFF.

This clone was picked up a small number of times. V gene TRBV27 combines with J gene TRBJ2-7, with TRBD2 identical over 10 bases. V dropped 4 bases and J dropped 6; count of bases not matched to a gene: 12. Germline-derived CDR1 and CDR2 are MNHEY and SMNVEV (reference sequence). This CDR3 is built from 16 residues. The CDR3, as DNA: TGTGCCAGCAGTTCGTACACCAGCGGGAGGGCGGCCGAGCAGTACTTC. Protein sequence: CASSSYTSGRAAEQYF.

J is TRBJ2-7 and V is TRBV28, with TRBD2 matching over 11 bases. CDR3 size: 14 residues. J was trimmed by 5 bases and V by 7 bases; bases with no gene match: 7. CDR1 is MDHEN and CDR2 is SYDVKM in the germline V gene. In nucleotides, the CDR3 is TGTGCCAGCACCACCGGGACTAGCGGTAACGAGCAGTACTTC. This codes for CASTTGTSGNEQYF.

The CDR3 DNA sequence: TGTGCCAGCAGCCCCCTGGGCGGGGGCTTTGAAAAACTGTTTTTT. It encodes CASSPLGGGFEKLFF. The chain links TRBV5-5 to TRBJ1-4, with a weak D call TRBD1 (6 bases). Germline V gene lookup returns CDR1 SGHKS and CDR2 YYEKEE (reference sequence). Trimming shortened V by 4 bases and J by 7 bases, and 17 bases separated the two germline ends. This CDR3 contains 15 residues. The full variable domain, its missing parts supplied by reference TRBV5-5 and TRBJ1-4, is DAGVTQSPTHLIKTRGQQVTLRCSPISGHKSVSWYQQVLGQGPQFIFQYYEKEERGRGNFPDRFSARQFPNYSSELNVNALLLGDSALYLCASSPLGGGFEKLFFGSGTQLSVL.

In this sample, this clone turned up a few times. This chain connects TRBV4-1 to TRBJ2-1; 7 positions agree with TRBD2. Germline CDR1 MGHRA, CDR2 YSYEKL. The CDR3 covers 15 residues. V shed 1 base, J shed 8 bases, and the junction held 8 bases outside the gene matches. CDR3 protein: CASSQGGRARDEQFF. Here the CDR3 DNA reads TGCGCCAGCAGCCAAGGAGGGAGGGCCCGGGATGAGCAGTTCTTC.

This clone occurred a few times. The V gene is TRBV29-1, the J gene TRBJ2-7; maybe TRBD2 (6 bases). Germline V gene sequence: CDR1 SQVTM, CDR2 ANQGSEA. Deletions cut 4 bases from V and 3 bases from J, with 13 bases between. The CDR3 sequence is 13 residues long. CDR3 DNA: TGCAGCGTTGGAGACGGAGGGCGCTACGAGCAGTACTTC. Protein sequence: CSVGDGGRYEQYF.

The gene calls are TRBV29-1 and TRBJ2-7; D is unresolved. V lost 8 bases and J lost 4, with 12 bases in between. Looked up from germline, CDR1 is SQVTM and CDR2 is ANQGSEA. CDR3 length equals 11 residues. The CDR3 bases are TGCAGCACAAAAGAAGATTACGAGCAGTACTTC. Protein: CSTKEDYEQYF.

The CDR3 DNA reads as TGTGCCAGCTCACTCGGGACTAGCGGGAGCCCCGCCTACGAGCAGTACTTC. Encoded protein: CASSLGTSGSPAYEQYF. V is TRBV18 and J is TRBJ2-7, with TRBD2 matching over 14 bases. The CDR3 spans 17 residues. V shed 4 bases and J 2 bases; nucleotides not matched to a gene: 7. CDR1 is KGHSH and CDR2 is LQKENI in the germline V gene. The complete variable domain, with remaining parts taken from reference TRBV18 and TRBJ2-7, reads NAGVMQNPRHLVRRRGQEARLRCSPMKGHSHVYWYRQLPEEGLKFMVYLQKENIIDESGMPKERFSAEFPKEGPSILRIQQVVRGDSAAYFCASSLGTSGSPAYEQYFGPGTRLTVT.

This CDR3 is CASSPPGGYSPLHF. The CDR3 region has the DNA TGTGCCAGCTCACCACCAGGGGGATATTCACCCCTCCACTTT. The gene calls are TRBV18 and TRBJ1-6; D is perhaps TRBD1 (6 bases). CDR3 length: 14 residues. From germline, CDR1 is KGHSH and CDR2 LQKENI. V lost 0 bases to trimming and J lost 8 bases, with 8 bases between them.

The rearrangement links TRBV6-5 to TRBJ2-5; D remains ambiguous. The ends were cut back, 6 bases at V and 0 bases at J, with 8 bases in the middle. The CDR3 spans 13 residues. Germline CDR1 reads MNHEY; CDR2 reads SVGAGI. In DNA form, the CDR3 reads TGTGCCAGCAGCCCCCCCTACCAAGAGACCCAGTACTTC. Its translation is CASSPPYQETQYF.

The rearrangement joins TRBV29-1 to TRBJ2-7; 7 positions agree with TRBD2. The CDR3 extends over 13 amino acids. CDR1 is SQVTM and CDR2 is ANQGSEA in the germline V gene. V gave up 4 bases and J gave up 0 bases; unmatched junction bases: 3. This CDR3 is CSVGAGLSYEQYF. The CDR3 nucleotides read TGCAGCGTTGGAGCGGGACTCTCCTACGAGCAGTACTTC.

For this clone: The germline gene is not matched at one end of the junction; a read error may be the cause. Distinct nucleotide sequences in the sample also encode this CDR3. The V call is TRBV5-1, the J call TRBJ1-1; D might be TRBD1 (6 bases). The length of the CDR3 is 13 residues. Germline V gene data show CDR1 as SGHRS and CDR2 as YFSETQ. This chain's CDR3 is CASSVGTHTEAFF. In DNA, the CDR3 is TGCGCCAGCAGCGTCGGGACACACACTGAAGCTTTTTTT.

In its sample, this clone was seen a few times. The CDR3 sequence is CASSRDYLQETQYF. The DNA for the CDR3 is TGTGCCAGCAGTCGCGACTACCTGCAAGAGACCCAGTACTTC. This chain links TRBV27 with TRBJ2-5, with D possibly matching TRBD2 (5 bases). Germline CDR1 and CDR2: MNHEY and SMNVEV (reference sequence). Trimming stripped 5 bases from V and 2 bases from J, with 12 bases between. The CDR3 length is 14 residues.